This TCR beta chain derives from a study of T cells in Graves' hyperthyroidism and ophthalmopathy. Study results and caveats: Also found in blood were most expanded thyroid clonotypes above 0.001.

For ophthalmopathy patients, the Clinical Activity Score was at least 3 and the NOSPECS grade at least 4; duration was under 3 months. Reasons for excluding patients were uncontrolled infection, other autoimmune disease, pregnancy or lactation. Diagnoses were made from clinical symptoms, serum measures (thyroxine and TRAb), thyroid ultrasound and orbital computed tomography. Germline CDR1 is SGHRS and CDR2 is YFSETQ. Trimming left V 0 bases short and J 9 bases short, with 13 bases between. The CDR3 contains 13 residues. Of note for this clonotype: The antigen is undetermined.

Researchers amplified the TCR beta CDR3 regions from RNA transcripts. A set of HTBI primers served as the primers for a first-round RT-PCR of the TCR CDR3. Via MiXCR, TCRdb re-called the multiplex PCR reads, giving one row per CDR3 protein. The sample carries approximately 300,000 distinct CDR3 sequences, over 15% recorded once. Sample: blood. This sequence joins TRBV5-1 and TRBJ2-7, with a weak D call TRBD2 (5 bases). This TCR was sampled from a woman aged 60 to 75 with Graves' ophthalmopathy. CDR3 residues: CASSLANPEGQYF. The CDR3 DNA follows: TGCGCCAGCAGCTTGGCAAACCCAGAGGGGCAGTACTTC. Together with reference TRBV5-1 and TRBJ2-7, the CDR3 gives the full variable domain: KAGVTQTPRYLIKTRGQQVTLSCSPISGHRSVSWYQQTPGQGLQFLFEYFSETQRNKGNFPGRFSGRQFSNSRSEMNVSTLELGDSALYLCASSLANPEGQYFGPGTRLTVT.